One T cell receptor (beta chain) is described in this entry. Its antigen is not identified. The CDR3 has 14 residues. Germline V gene sequence: CDR1 SGDLS, CDR2 YYNGEE. V lost 3 bases, J lost 5 bases, and 7 bases stayed unmatched. The assay was immunoSEQ multiplex PCR, and TCRdb's table has in-frame clones only and misses some. The sample contains some 310,000 clones, about 77% of which appear only once. This specimen belongs to a study of cytotoxic CD8 clonotypes in ibrutinib-treated CLL. Overall study: Patients: some eleven relapsed/refractory, approximately 16 treatment-naive, under 18 IGHV unmutated.

Whole-study results and caveats: The study found baseline clonality above age-matched healthy donors, tracking circulating CD8+ T-cell counts. There were few public clonotypes, and on treatment they contracted or stayed stable.

The sequence derives from a human donor with chronic lymphocytic leukemia. The sequences come from PBMCs, collected before ibrutinib treatment. The chain is built from TRBV9 and TRBJ1-1; 7 bases match TRBD1. CDR3 in amino acids: CASSALQGRTEAFF. The CDR3, as DNA: TGTGCCAGCAGCGCTTTACAGGGGAGGACTGAAGCTTTCTTT.